The clone carrying this T cell receptor beta chain has just a few counts. Its antigen is not known. The sample is drawn from a study of CD8 T cells in ankylosing spondylitis. Study-level results: Within matched ankylosing spondylitis synovial fluid, disease-linked clones were reportedly significantly enriched. Some motif variants were previously reported in reactive arthritis synovial fluid and blood. In ankylosing spondylitis blood, a motif of roughly 8 highly homologous TCR beta variants appeared characteristic.

CDR1 and CDR2 (germline): DFQATT, SNEGSKA (reference sequence). V trimming: 3 bases; J trimming: 5 bases; junction bases outside the gene matches: 3. The CDR3 totals 15 residues. In making TCR beta libraries, quantitative 5'-RACE with molecular barcodes was used. TCRdb redid the calling of the 5' RACE reads with MiXCR, one entry per CDR3 protein. The table lists 250,000 to 350,000 distinct CDR3 sequences, around 20% of them singletons. What was sequenced was blood, either unsorted or a sorted T cell fraction (not recorded which). This receptor was obtained from a female donor with ankylosing spondylitis or in good health (not recorded which). The rearrangement joins TRBV20-1 to TRBJ2-1, with 14 bases aligning to TRBD2. The CDR3: CSARSGLAGDNEQFF. DNA of the CDR3: TGCAGTGCTAGGTCGGGACTAGCGGGAGACAATGAGCAGTTCTTC.